This T cell receptor beta chain was identified during a study of T cells in localized non-small cell lung cancer. General study findings and limits: Exceeding tumor, uninvolved adjacent lung had the highest T cell clonality. The tumor had only one region sequenced, so heterogeneity remains possible. Adjacent lung held a median around 58 of the top 100 tumor clones. A denser population of T cells in blood accompanied longer overall survival.

Clones were read by immunoSEQ multiplex PCR, and TCRdb kept only the in-frame ones, dropping some. This sample has 31,000 or so clones, with about four fifths found just once. This clone was seen a single time. Its antigen is unknown. Germline CDR1 reads GTSNPN; CDR2 reads SVGIG (reference sequence). Trimming at V came to 7 bases and at J to 2 bases, leaving 2 bases not matched to a gene. This CDR3 region has 13 residues. The clonotype was recovered from a male donor older than 55 with stage III squamous cell lung carcinoma. J is TRBJ2-5 and V is TRBV30; 12 bases agree with TRBD2. Sample: peripheral blood, taken before any cancer treatment. Here the CDR3 reads CASSGREQETQYF. The CDR3 coding sequence is TGTGCCTCTAGCGGGAGGGAGCAAGAGACCCAGTACTTC.